Detailed here is one TCR beta chain. Per the original methods: Counts of nucleated cells, estimated from reference gene primer amplification, were obtained. Profiling relied on immunoSEQ multiplex PCR, and the TCRdb table lists in-frame clones only, not all of them. The DNA was the basis for D and trimming; V, J and clone size are from that table. This sample has about 16,000 clones, with 85% to 90% found just once. The sample belongs to a study of blood T cell repertoires in COVID-19. Across the study: The study drew acute and convalescent COVID-19 samples from the United States, Italy and Spain. The analysed material was cDNA or gDNA that came from T cells, B-cell-depleted T cells, or PBMCs.

Seattle researchers signed up patients amid active infection and tracked them longitudinally. The germline V and J ends were trimmed by 1 base and 4 bases, with 7 bases remaining between them. CDR1 and CDR2 from the germline V gene are SGHAT and FQNNGV. This CDR3 is 13 amino acids long. The chain carries TRBV11-2 and TRBJ1-2; D may be TRBD1 (5 bases). The clonotype was recovered from a woman aged 80 or over with COVID-19, enrolled during active disease. Material: peripheral blood. DNA for the CDR3: TGTGCCAGCAGCTTAGTTGGGGCCTATGGCTACACCTTC. Its translation is CASSLVGAYGYTF. The variable domain in full, completed from reference TRBV11-2 and TRBJ1-2, reads EAGVAQSPRYKIIEKRQSVAFWCNPISGHATLYWYQQILGQGPKLLIQFQNNGVVDDSQLPKDRFSAERLKGVDSTLKIQPAKLEDSAVYLCASSLVGAYGYTFGSGTRLTVV.